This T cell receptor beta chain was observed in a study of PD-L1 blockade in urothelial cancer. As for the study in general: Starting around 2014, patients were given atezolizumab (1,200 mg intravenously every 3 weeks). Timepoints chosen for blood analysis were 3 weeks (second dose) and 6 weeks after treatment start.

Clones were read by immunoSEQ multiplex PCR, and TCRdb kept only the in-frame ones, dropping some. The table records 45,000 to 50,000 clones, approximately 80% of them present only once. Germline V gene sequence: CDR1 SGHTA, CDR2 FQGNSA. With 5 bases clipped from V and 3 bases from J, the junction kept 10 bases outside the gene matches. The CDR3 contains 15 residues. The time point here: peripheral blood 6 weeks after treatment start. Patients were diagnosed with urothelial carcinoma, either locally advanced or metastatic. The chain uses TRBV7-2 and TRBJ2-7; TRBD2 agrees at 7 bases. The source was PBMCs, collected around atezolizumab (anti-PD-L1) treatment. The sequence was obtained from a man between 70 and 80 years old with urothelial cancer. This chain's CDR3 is CASSPQSGTIYEQYF. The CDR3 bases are TGTGCCAGCAGCCCGCAGAGCGGGACTATCTACGAGCAGTACTTC. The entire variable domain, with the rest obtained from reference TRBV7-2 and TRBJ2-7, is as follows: GAGVSQSPSNKVTEKGKDVELRCDPISGHTALYWYRQSLGQGLEFLIYFQGNSAPDKSGLPSDRFSAERTGGSVSTLTIQRTQQEDSAVYLCASSPQSGTIYEQYFGPGTRLTVT.